This T cell receptor (beta chain) emerged from a study of blood T cell repertoires in COVID-19. About the study: The United States, Italy and Spain were the sources of the acute and convalescent COVID-19 samples. Sources were T cells, B-cell-depleted T cells, or PBMCs; the material itself was cDNA or gDNA.

Original analysis: Reference gene primers were amplified, and this amplification served to estimate nucleated cell counts. This table comes from immunoSEQ multiplex PCR, and its TCRdb copy is limited to in-frame clones, with some not included. From that table come the V and J calls and clone size; the DNA was used to work out D and trimming. The table has approximately 200,000 clones, roughly four fifths seen once. CDR3 length: 16 amino acids. The V and J ends lost 4 bases and 0 bases, in that order; junction bases with no gene match: 6. The germline V gene encodes CDR1 SGDLS and CDR2 YYNGEE. The V gene is TRBV9, the J gene TRBJ2-1, with TRBD2 identical over 8 bases. The source of this sequence is a woman in her fifties or sixties with acute or convalescent COVID-19. The specimen sequenced was peripheral blood. CDR3 coding DNA: TGTGCCAGCAGCCCTGTAGCGGGGAGCTCCTACAATGAGCAGTTCTTC. It specifies CASSPVAGSSYNEQFF.